These T cell receptor beta chains were read from a single sample in a study of blood T cell repertoires in COVID-19. Repertoires were generated with immunoSEQ multiplex PCR, while TCRdb's copy carries only in-frame clones and drops some. The sample consists of 220,000 or so clones, 80% to 90% of them appearing once. Source material: peripheral blood. All receptors derive from a woman aged 55-70 years who had recovered from COVID-19. The CDR3 runs from the conserved cysteine through the conserved F or W. D genes are given only for firm matches. For some rows the clone size is stated as once, few or many, or as a class when expanded; others skip it.

clone_size: NA; j_call: TRBJ2-7; d_call: NA; v_call: TRBV5-1; cdr3_nt: TGCGCCAGCAGCTTGGGGGCGGAGGGCGAGCAGTACTTC; cdr3_aa: CASSLGAEGEQYF
clone_size: NA; j_call: TRBJ2-5; d_call: NA; v_call: TRBV11-2; cdr3_nt: TGTGCCAGCAGCTCAACCGGACAGCAAGAGACCCAGTACTTC; cdr3_aa: CASSSTGQQETQYF
clone_size: NA; j_call: TRBJ1-2; d_call: TRBD1; v_call: TRBV30; cdr3_nt: TGTGCCTGGAGTGTATTACGGGACAGGAGCGGCTATGGCTACACCTTC; cdr3_aa: CAWSVLRDRSGYGYTF
clone_size: NA; j_call: TRBJ1-2; d_call: TRBD1; v_call: TRBV18; cdr3_nt: TGTGCCAGCTCACTCAGTGCGGGACAGGTGTCTGGCTACACCTTC; cdr3_aa: CASSLSAGQVSGYTF
clone_size: NA; j_call: TRBJ2-3; d_call: TRBD2; v_call: TRBV19; cdr3_nt: TGTGCCAGTAGAAGGGCTGGGGGGGGGTACCCAGATACGCAGTATTTT; cdr3_aa: CASRRAGGGYPDTQYF
clone_size: NA; j_call: TRBJ2-7; d_call: TRBD1; v_call: TRBV27; cdr3_nt: TGTGCCAGCAGTTACCCGGGACAGGGAGGGGCCTACGAGCAGTACTTC; cdr3_aa: CASSYPGQGGAYEQYF
clone_size: NA; j_call: TRBJ2-1; d_call: TRBD2; v_call: TRBV6-5; cdr3_nt: TGTGCCAGCAGTTACTCTGGCGGGGGGGCCAATGAGCAGTTCTTC; cdr3_aa: CASSYSGGGANEQFF
clone_size: few; j_call: TRBJ1-2; d_call: NA; v_call: TRBV7-9; cdr3_nt: TGTGCCAGCAGCCCCCCTGGGCGAATAGCTAACTATGGCTACACCTTC; cdr3_aa: CASSPPGRIANYGYTF
clone_size: few; j_call: TRBJ2-3; d_call: TRBD2; v_call: TRBV11-2; cdr3_nt: TGTGCCAGCAGCTTAGATAACGGACTAGCGGGGGTTTTT; cdr3_aa: CASSLDNGLAGVF
clone_size: NA; j_call: TRBJ2-1; d_call: TRBD2; v_call: TRBV9; cdr3_nt: TGTGCCAGCAGCGTAGCGGCGGGGGGCGGAGTGTATGAGCAGTTCTTC; cdr3_aa: CASSVAAGGGVYEQFF
clone_size: NA; j_call: TRBJ1-1; d_call: TRBD1; v_call: TRBV5-1; cdr3_nt: TGCGCCAGCACCAAGACAGGGGGGAACACTGAAGCTTTCTTT; cdr3_aa: CASTKTGGNTEAFF
clone_size: NA; j_call: TRBJ1-6; d_call: TRBD1; v_call: TRBV30; cdr3_nt: TGTGCCTGGGGACAGGGTGGGTCACCCCTCCACTTT; cdr3_aa: CAWGQGGSPLHF
clone_size: NA; j_call: TRBJ1-6; d_call: NA; v_call: TRBV4-1; cdr3_nt: TGCGCCAGCAGCCAAGATCGGAGGTTAGGTAACTCACCCCTCCACTTT; cdr3_aa: CASSQDRRLGNSPLHF
clone_size: NA; j_call: TRBJ1-3; d_call: NA; v_call: TRBV11-2; cdr3_nt: TGTGCCAGCAGCCCCGGCGCTTGGGGGGAACCTGGAAACACCATATATTTT; cdr3_aa: CASSPGAWGEPGNTIYF
clone_size: NA; j_call: TRBJ1-2; d_call: NA; v_call: TRBV21-1; cdr3_nt: TGTGCCAGATCGACAGGGGCGAACTATGGCTACACCTTC; cdr3_aa: CARSTGANYGYTF
clone_size: NA; j_call: TRBJ2-5; d_call: NA; v_call: TRBV9; cdr3_nt: TGTGCCAGCAGCGTAGCTTTGGGTTTTCACGGGGAGACCCAGTACTTC; cdr3_aa: CASSVALGFHGETQYF
clone_size: NA; j_call: TRBJ2-1; d_call: NA; v_call: TRBV9; cdr3_nt: TGTGCCAGCAGCGGAAAGAGCTCCTACAATGAGCAGTTCTTC; cdr3_aa: CASSGKSSYNEQFF
clone_size: NA; j_call: TRBJ2-7; d_call: TRBD1; v_call: TRBV5-1; cdr3_nt: TGCGCCAGCAGCCCAGGGACAGTCTCCTACGAGCAGTACTTC; cdr3_aa: CASSPGTVSYEQYF
clone_size: NA; j_call: TRBJ2-5; d_call: NA; v_call: TRBV25-1; cdr3_nt: TGTGCCAGCAGTGTTGGGTTGAGGGCAGGCGAGACCCAGTACTTC; cdr3_aa: CASSVGLRAGETQYF
clone_size: NA; j_call: TRBJ1-1; d_call: TRBD1; v_call: TRBV27; cdr3_nt: TGTGCCAGCAGTTTAGTCAGGGGGCCGATGAACACTGAAGCTTTCTTT; cdr3_aa: CASSLVRGPMNTEAFF
clone_size: NA; j_call: TRBJ1-4; d_call: NA; v_call: TRBV12-5; cdr3_nt: TGTGCTAGTGGTTTATACTCAACTAATGAAAAACTGTTTTTT; cdr3_aa: CASGLYSTNEKLFF
clone_size: once; j_call: TRBJ1-6; d_call: NA; v_call: TRBV27; cdr3_nt: TGTGCCAGCAGTTGGAACAGTAATTCACCCCTCCACTTT; cdr3_aa: CASSWNSNSPLHF
clone_size: NA; j_call: TRBJ1-3; d_call: NA; v_call: TRBV12-3/TRBV12-4; cdr3_nt: TGTGCCAGCAGTTTAATTTGGGGCAACACCATATATTTT; cdr3_aa: CASSLIWGNTIYF
clone_size: once; j_call: TRBJ1-2; d_call: TRBD1; v_call: TRBV5-1; cdr3_nt: TGCGCCAGCAGCTTGGAGGGGACAGGGGGATCCTATGGCTACACCTTC; cdr3_aa: CASSLEGTGGSYGYTF
clone_size: NA; j_call: TRBJ2-5; d_call: NA; v_call: TRBV3-1/TRBV3-2; cdr3_nt: TGTGCCAGCAGCCAAGAATCGGGGATCCAAGAGACCCAGTACTTC; cdr3_aa: CASSQESGIQETQYF
clone_size: NA; j_call: TRBJ2-6; d_call: NA; v_call: TRBV2; cdr3_nt: TGTGCCAGAGACAGTCGCTCTGGGGCCAACGTCCTGACTTTC; cdr3_aa: CARDSRSGANVLTF
clone_size: NA; j_call: TRBJ1-2; d_call: TRBD1; v_call: TRBV4-1; cdr3_nt: TGCGCCAGCAGCCGCGCCGGGACAGGGGACCTCTATGGCTACACCTTC; cdr3_aa: CASSRAGTGDLYGYTF
clone_size: once; j_call: TRBJ2-1; d_call: TRBD2; v_call: TRBV7-3; cdr3_nt: TGTGCCAGCAGCCTGGCCGGGGGGGCCATTTACAATGAGCAGTTCTTC; cdr3_aa: CASSLAGGAIYNEQFF
clone_size: NA; j_call: TRBJ2-5; d_call: TRBD2; v_call: TRBV7-8; cdr3_nt: TGTGCCAGCTTCATTGGCCAAGCGGGGGTGGGAGAGACCCAGTACTTC; cdr3_aa: CASFIGQAGVGETQYF
clone_size: NA; j_call: TRBJ1-2; d_call: TRBD1; v_call: TRBV29-1; cdr3_nt: TGCAGCGCTAGACAGGGCAATGACTATGGCTACACCTTC; cdr3_aa: CSARQGNDYGYTF
clone_size: NA; j_call: TRBJ1-2; d_call: NA; v_call: TRBV5-6; cdr3_nt: TGTGCCAGCAGCTCGCTATATGGCTACACCTTC; cdr3_aa: CASSSLYGYTF
clone_size: NA; j_call: TRBJ2-7; d_call: NA; v_call: TRBV4-3; cdr3_nt: TGCGCCAGCAGCCAAGTTTTGGCGGGGTGGGACGAGCAGTACTTC; cdr3_aa: CASSQVLAGWDEQYF
clone_size: NA; j_call: TRBJ2-1; d_call: TRBD2; v_call: TRBV4-2; cdr3_nt: TGTGCCAGCAGCCAAGAACCAGCGGGAGACCACAATGAGCAGTTCTTC; cdr3_aa: CASSQEPAGDHNEQFF
clone_size: NA; j_call: TRBJ1-5; d_call: TRBD1; v_call: TRBV6-1; cdr3_nt: TGTGCCAGCAGTGACGGACAGGGCAGCCATCAGCCCCAGCATTTT; cdr3_aa: CASSDGQGSHQPQHF
clone_size: NA; j_call: TRBJ1-4; d_call: TRBD1; v_call: TRBV27; cdr3_nt: TGTGCCAGCACGGGACAGGGAAATGAAAAACTGTTTTTT; cdr3_aa: CASTGQGNEKLFF
clone_size: NA; j_call: TRBJ2-7; d_call: TRBD1; v_call: TRBV5-8; cdr3_nt: TGTGCCAGCAGCACGCGACAGGGGGCCGACTACGAGCAGTACTTC; cdr3_aa: CASSTRQGADYEQYF
clone_size: NA; j_call: TRBJ1-2; d_call: NA; v_call: TRBV12-5; cdr3_nt: TGTGCTAGTGGACTCCGAAGTTATGGCTACACCTTC; cdr3_aa: CASGLRSYGYTF
clone_size: NA; j_call: TRBJ2-5; d_call: TRBD1; v_call: TRBV5-1; cdr3_nt: TGCGCCAGCAGAACAGGGGGCGGGACGTGGGAGACCCAGTACTTC; cdr3_aa: CASRTGGGTWETQYF
clone_size: NA; j_call: TRBJ1-6; d_call: TRBD1; v_call: TRBV4-3; cdr3_nt: TGCGCCAGCAGCCCCGGACAGGAGAGCTCCTATAATTCACCCCTCCACTTT; cdr3_aa: CASSPGQESSYNSPLHF
clone_size: once; j_call: TRBJ1-2; d_call: TRBD1; v_call: TRBV25-1; cdr3_nt: TGTGCCAGCAGTGATTGGGACAGGGGGCCAGAAGGCTACACCTTC; cdr3_aa: CASSDWDRGPEGYTF
clone_size: NA; j_call: TRBJ1-3; d_call: TRBD1; v_call: TRBV5-6; cdr3_nt: TGTGCCAGCAGCTTAGACAGGGGCGCTGCTGGAAACACCATATATTTT; cdr3_aa: CASSLDRGAAGNTIYF
clone_size: NA; j_call: TRBJ2-3; d_call: TRBD2; v_call: TRBV7-2; cdr3_nt: TGTGCCAGCAGCTCGGGACTAGCGGAAACAGATACGCAGTATTTT; cdr3_aa: CASSSGLAETDTQYF
clone_size: NA; j_call: TRBJ1-1; d_call: NA; v_call: TRBV29-1; cdr3_nt: TGCAGCGTTAGTATCAGGAACACTGAAGCTTTCTTT; cdr3_aa: CSVSIRNTEAFF
clone_size: NA; j_call: TRBJ1-1; d_call: NA; v_call: TRBV7-2; cdr3_nt: TGTGCCAGCAGCCCCCAGGGAGGGTCCACGGAAGCTTTCTTT; cdr3_aa: CASSPQGGSTEAFF
clone_size: NA; j_call: TRBJ1-2; d_call: NA; v_call: TRBV3-1/TRBV3-2; cdr3_nt: TGTGCCAGCAGCCAAGATCCCACAGGGAGATTCTATGGCTACACCTTC; cdr3_aa: CASSQDPTGRFYGYTF
clone_size: NA; j_call: TRBJ2-1; d_call: NA; v_call: TRBV7-2; cdr3_nt: TGTGCCAGCAGCACACGAACACCCCTTTCCTACAATGAGCAGTTCTTC; cdr3_aa: CASSTRTPLSYNEQFF
clone_size: few; j_call: TRBJ2-5; d_call: NA; v_call: TRBV3-1/TRBV3-2; cdr3_nt: TGTGCCAGCAGCCGAAGAGGACTAGAAGGGGGTGGAGAGACCCAGTACTTC; cdr3_aa: CASSRRGLEGGGETQYF
clone_size: NA; j_call: TRBJ2-3; d_call: NA; v_call: TRBV13; cdr3_nt: TGTGCCAGCAGCAAACGGGGCACAGATACGCAGTATTTT; cdr3_aa: CASSKRGTDTQYF
clone_size: NA; j_call: TRBJ2-5; d_call: TRBD2; v_call: TRBV7-9; cdr3_nt: TGTGCCAGCAGCCCCCCGAGCGGGGGGTACCAAGAGACCCAGTACTTC; cdr3_aa: CASSPPSGGYQETQYF
clone_size: few; j_call: TRBJ2-7; d_call: TRBD2; v_call: TRBV3-1/TRBV3-2; cdr3_nt: TGTGCCAGCAGCCAAGAGGAACTAGCGGGGGGGCCGGGTGAGCAGTACTTC; cdr3_aa: CASSQEELAGGPGEQYF
clone_size: NA; j_call: TRBJ2-1; d_call: TRBD1; v_call: TRBV10-3; cdr3_nt: TGTGCCATCAGCATGGACAGGCTCAATGAGCAGTTCTTC; cdr3_aa: CAISMDRLNEQFF
clone_size: NA; j_call: TRBJ2-2; d_call: NA; v_call: TRBV5-8; cdr3_nt: TGTGCCAACGGGGGGCTCACCGGGGAGCTGTTTTTT; cdr3_aa: CANGGLTGELFF
clone_size: NA; j_call: TRBJ2-5; d_call: TRBD2; v_call: TRBV2; cdr3_nt: TGTGCCAGCAGGGCAGGACTAGCGGCCTCGGCCCAGTACTTC; cdr3_aa: CASRAGLAASAQYF